The 5 T cell receptor beta chains listed next were all sequenced from one sample in a study of T cell responses to AZD1222 COVID-19 vaccine (dated by TCRdb to the early 2020s). Receptor amplification or capture employed the immunoSEQ multiplex PCR assay. TCRdb obtained this table from immuneACCESS and retained in-frame rearrangements with V and J assigned. These tables miss some clones; where compared with another copy, unresolved V genes account for less than half of the shortfall, and the remainder is unexplained. The sample table lists about 90,000 clones, around 91% of them with a count of one. Roughly 5% of the sample is taken by the ten largest. The time point label of this sample denotes: baseline before first vaccination. The sample's treatment or condition label, in plain terms: meningococcal conjugate vaccine given as trial control. The material sequenced was peripheral blood, taken on day 0 of MenACWY control vaccination. The receptor set was obtained from an adult in good health.

Concerning this clone itself: The junction and the germline gene differ at one end; a read error may be behind it. The chain joins TRBV5-6 to TRBJ1-6, with 7 bases fitting TRBD1. Germline lookup yields CDR1 SGHDT and CDR2 YYEEEE. The CDR3 covers 14 residues. DNA of the CDR3: TGTGCCAGCAGTTTGGACAGGACTACTAGCCCCCTCCACTTT. Translating it yields CASSLDRTTSPLHF.

The genes are TRBV5-5 and TRBJ1-4; TRBD1 might be the D (5 bases). There are 15 residues in the CDR3. With 6 bases removed from V and 2 bases from J, the gap between germline ends came to 14 bases. Germline V gives CDR1 SGHKS, CDR2 YYEKEE (reference sequence). CDR3 loop: CASTPGIVTNEKLFF. The CDR3 region has the DNA TGTGCCAGCACCCCAGGGATTGTTACTAATGAAAAACTGTTTTTT. Complete variable domain (other parts from reference TRBV5-5 and TRBJ1-4): DAGVTQSPTHLIKTRGQQVTLRCSPISGHKSVSWYQQVLGQGPQFIFQYYEKEERGRGNFPDRFSARQFPNYSSELNVNALLLGDSALYLCASTPGIVTNEKLFFGSGTQLSVL.

This clone was picked up one time. This chain links TRBV7-2 with TRBJ2-1; 7 nucleotides match TRBD1. The CDR3 runs 13 residues. J was trimmed by 5 bases and V by 5 bases; bases with no gene match: 3. The germline V gene encodes CDR1 SGHTA and CDR2 FQGNSA. The CDR3 here is CASSTGTDNEQFF. The CDR3 DNA sequence: TGTGCCAGCAGCACCGGGACAGACAATGAGCAGTTCTTC.

The count of this clone is one. The chain links TRBV2 to TRBJ2-1; D gene uncertain. The V gene lost 6 bases and the J gene lost 8 bases, with 14 bases spanning the gap. Germline loops: CDR1 SNHLY, CDR2 FYNNEI. CDR3 length equals 13 residues. The chain's CDR3 is CASRARSGDEQFF. CDR3 DNA: TGTGCCAGCAGAGCCAGGAGTGGTGATGAGCAGTTCTTC.

V is TRBV7-9 and J is TRBJ2-3, with D unclear. This CDR3 has 11 amino acids. The germline V gene has CDR1 SEHNR and CDR2 FQNEAQ (reference sequence). V dropped 3 bases and J dropped 5 bases, with 3 bases sitting between them. The chain's CDR3 is CASSFVDTQYF. The DNA of the CDR3 is TGTGCCAGCAGCTTTGTAGATACGCAGTATTTT.